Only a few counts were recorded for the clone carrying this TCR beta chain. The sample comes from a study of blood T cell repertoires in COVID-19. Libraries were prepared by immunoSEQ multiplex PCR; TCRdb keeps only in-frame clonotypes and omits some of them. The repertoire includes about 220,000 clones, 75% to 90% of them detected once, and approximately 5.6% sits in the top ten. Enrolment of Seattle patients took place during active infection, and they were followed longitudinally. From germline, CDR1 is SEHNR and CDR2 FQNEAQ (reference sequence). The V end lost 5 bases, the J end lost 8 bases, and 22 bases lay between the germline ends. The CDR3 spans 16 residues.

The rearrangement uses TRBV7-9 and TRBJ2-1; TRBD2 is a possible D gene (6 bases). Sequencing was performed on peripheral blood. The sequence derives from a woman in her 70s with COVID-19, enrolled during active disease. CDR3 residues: CASSPLGVGGLDEQFF. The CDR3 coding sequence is TGTGCCAGCAGCCCGCTCGGGGTGGGAGGATTGGATGAGCAGTTCTTC.